Listed below are T cell receptor beta chains from one sample, sequenced in a study of molecular identifiers for immune sequencing clone quantification. TCRdb re-analysed the PCR reads in MiXCR, keeping a single row per CDR3 protein. The data show some 680,000 distinct CDR3 sequences, with over 25% seen just once and about 0.84% held by the top ten. The specimen was naive CD8+ T cells from blood, with Jurkat cell RNA spiked in. The receptors shown here come from a human donor in good health. Some libraries in this study had Jurkat cell RNA spiked in. Both conserved end residues are part of each CDR3. The D gene is left open where the match is weak. The size entry is marked missing in some rows and otherwise reads once, few, many or a size class.

D gene	V gene	clone size	J gene	CDR3 DNA	CDR3 protein
-	TRBV20-1	-	TRBJ2-7	TGCAGTGCCAAAGGGTCCGGGTACGGGCAGTACTTC	CSAKGSGYGQYF
-	TRBV3-1	few	TRBJ1-1	TGTGCCAGCAGCCAAGTTGAGGGAATCACTGAAGCTTTCTTT	CASSQVEGITEAFF
-	TRBV20-1	few	TRBJ1-3	TGCAGTGCTAGGGGTAAATCTGGAAACACCATATATTTT	CSARGKSGNTIYF
-	TRBV28	once	TRBJ2-5	TGTGCCAGCAGACTACAGGACCTCCGGTGGGAGACCCAGTACTTC	CASRLQDLRWETQYF
-	TRBV6-2/TRBV6-3	once	TRBJ2-7	TGTGCCAGCAGTGAACCGTTCGACGAGAAGTACTTC	CASSEPFDEKYF
-	TRBV19	many	TRBJ1-1	TGTGCCAGTAACCCCGGGACCCCGAACACTGAAGCTTTCTTT	CASNPGTPNTEAFF
-	TRBV29-1	few	TRBJ1-2	TGCAGCGTTGAAGCTCTTGACAGCCCGAACTATGGCTACACCTTC	CSVEALDSPNYGYTF
TRBD2	TRBV10-2	-	TRBJ2-7	TGCGCCAGCAGCGAACTAGCGGGGGCAAGGGAGCAGTACTTC	CASSELAGAREQYF
TRBD2	TRBV4-3	-	TRBJ2-1	TGCGCCAGCAGCCAAAGCGGGAGGGCCTACACCTACAATGAGCAGTTCTTC	CASSQSGRAYTYNEQFF
TRBD2	TRBV3-1	-	TRBJ2-7	TGTGCCAGCAGCCAACAGTCGGGACTAGCGGGGGGGCAAATCAAGGAGCAGTACTTC	CASSQQSGLAGGQIKEQYF
-	TRBV2	many	TRBJ2-5	TGTGCCAGCAGCATCGCGCAGGGGGGGGTCCAAGAGACCCAGTACTTC	CASSIAQGGVQETQYF
TRBD2	TRBV27	many	TRBJ2-3	TGTGCCAGCAGCCCAATTCCCGGACTAGTGATTTCAGATACGCAGTATTTT	CASSPIPGLVISDTQYF
-	TRBV27	-	TRBJ1-1	TGTGCCAGCAGTCCACCCTGGACGGTGAACACTGAAGCTTTCTTT	CASSPPWTVNTEAFF
-	TRBV6-2/TRBV6-3	-	TRBJ2-3	TGTGCCAGCCCGATTCACAGGGTGGCAGATACGCAGTATTTT	CASPIHRVADTQYF
TRBD2	TRBV27	many	TRBJ2-3	TGTGCCAGCAGTAGCGGGACCGACGGCACAGATACGCAGTATTTT	CASSSGTDGTDTQYF
TRBD1	TRBV30	-	TRBJ2-6	TGTGCCTGGAGTGTAATACAGGGGATCTCTAGTGGGGCCAACGTCCTGACTTTC	CAWSVIQGISSGANVLTF
-	TRBV19	few	TRBJ2-3	TGTGCCAGTAGTATAGTTGGGACACAAGCCACAGATACGCAGTATTTT	CASSIVGTQATDTQYF
TRBD1	TRBV3-1	few	TRBJ2-7	TGTGCCAGCAGTCCTGCGTGGGGGACAGGGAGGGGAGATGAGCAGTACTTC	CASSPAWGTGRGDEQYF
-	TRBV6-1	few	TRBJ2-7	TGTGCCAGCAGTGAAGCTCGGGCCTACGAGCAGTACTTC	CASSEARAYEQYF
-	TRBV6-5	many	TRBJ2-7	TGTGCCAGCAGTGACGGGCTGAGCTACGAGCAGTACTTC	CASSDGLSYEQYF
-	TRBV5-3	-	TRBJ2-7	TGTGCCAGCAGCTTGATGTGGAGCTCCTACGAGCAGTACTTC	CASSLMWSSYEQYF
-	TRBV3-1	-	TRBJ2-7	TGTGTCAGCAGCCAAGATAGCAGGGCCTCGGTGGTGTACTTC	CVSSQDSRASVVYF
-	TRBV28	many	TRBJ1-5	TGTGCCAGCACAGGACTCCAGGAGGGGCAGCCCCAGCATTTT	CASTGLQEGQPQHF
TRBD2	TRBV20-1	-	TRBJ2-1	TGCAGTGCTAGATCCCTAGCGGGAGGGATAGTGAATGAGCAGTTCTTC	CSARSLAGGIVNEQFF
TRBD1	TRBV5-1	-	TRBJ2-2	TGCGCCAGCAGTGAGGGGACAGGGAACACCGGGGAGCTGTTTTTT	CASSEGTGNTGELFF
-	TRBV6-2/TRBV6-3	few	TRBJ1-2	TGTGCCAGCAGAACGCGGGACATAAACTATGGCTACACCTTC	CASRTRDINYGYTF
TRBD1	TRBV12-3/TRBV12-4	-	TRBJ2-2	TGTGCCAGCAGGGAAGACAGGGGAGAGACCGGGGAGCCGTTTTTT	CASREDRGETGEPFF
-	TRBV5-1	many	TRBJ2-5	TGCGCCAGCAGCTTGTCACCTCAAGAGACCCAGTACTTC	CASSLSPQETQYF
-	TRBV7-2	few	TRBJ2-2	TGTGCCAGCAGCTTGTTTGTGTCGAACACCGGGGAGCTGTTTTTT	CASSLFVSNTGELFF
TRBD2	TRBV2	many	TRBJ2-2	TGTGCCAGCAAATCGACTAGCGGGAGGGCAAACACCGGGGAGCTGTTTTTT	CASKSTSGRANTGELFF
-	TRBV14	many	TRBJ2-4	TGTGCCAGCAGCCGAGGAGCGGACCTAGCCAAAAACATTCAGTACTTC	CASSRGADLAKNIQYF
TRBD1	TRBV6-5	many	TRBJ2-7	TGTGCCAGCAGTCTGGACAGGGATCCGGGCGAGCAGTACTTC	CASSLDRDPGEQYF
-	TRBV29-1	-	TRBJ2-1	TGCAGCGTTGAAGAACCGGAACCTGACAATGAGCAGGTCTTC	CSVEEPEPDNEQVF